Below are 20 T cell receptor beta chains sequenced from a single sample in a study of blood T cells in healthy people across ages. A second roughly 6 to 12 cycle PCR used barcoded and J-beta primers. TCRdb independently ran MiXCR on the 5' RACE reads; one entry per CDR3 protein. The repertoire has fewer than 750,000 distinct CDR3 sequences, over 40% of them found once; the top ten carry approximately 13%. Sequences were obtained from blood. These receptors came from a woman of 80 years or more in good health.

Comments on this clonotype: This may arise from a read error, as a much more abundant clone is one base away. This chain joins TRBV29-1 and TRBJ2-4; 10 bases are a match to TRBD1. This CDR3 contains 13 residues. In germline, CDR1 is SQVTM, CDR2 ANQGSEA. The ends lost 4 bases at V and 5 bases at J; junction bases unmatched: 2. For the CDR3, the DNA is TGCAGCGTTGCCGGGACAGGGGAAAACATTCAGTACTTC. Protein sequence: CSVAGTGENIQYF.

The chain links TRBV7-6 to TRBJ2-1; 7 bases fit TRBD1. The end of the DNA is better explained by TRBJ2-7, so the J call may be wrong. Per germline, CDR1 SGHVS and CDR2 FNYEAQ. The length of the CDR3 is 13 residues. For the CDR3, the DNA is TGTGCCAGCAGCTTCCCCGGGACAGCCGAGCAGTACTTC. Translation gives CASSFPGTAEQYF.

This clonotype occurred once. A much larger clone lies one base from this, so it may be a read error. The chain carries TRBV5-5 and TRBJ2-1; 11 positions match TRBD2. The length of the CDR3 is 19 residues. The J segment lost 9 bases and the V segment lost 0 bases, leaving 17 bases of the junction unmatched. Germline CDR1 reads SGHKS; CDR2 reads YYEKEE (reference sequence). The CDR3 is CASSLAPSGRKTPWGEQFF. The DNA for the CDR3 is TGTGCCAGCAGCTTGGCACCTAGCGGGAGGAAGACCCCTTGGGGTGAGCAGTTCTTC.

At least ten counts were recorded for this clonotype. The rearrangement joins TRBV7-2 to TRBJ2-5, with D hard to call. The ends were cut back, 5 bases at V and 5 bases at J, with 15 bases in the middle. The CDR3 consists of 14 residues. Germline V gene lookup returns CDR1 SGHTA and CDR2 FQGNSA. CDR3 residues: CASSLRKSLETQYF. CDR3 DNA: TGTGCCAGCAGCCTAAGGAAGTCACTGGAGACCCAGTACTTC.

This chain links TRBV24-1 with TRBJ2-3, with 8 bases matching TRBD1. J lost 2 bases, V lost 5 bases, and 5 bases had no gene match. From germline, CDR1 is KGHDR and CDR2 SFDVKD. The CDR3 runs to 15 residues. The CDR3 region is CATSGGQEHTDTQYF. The DNA for the CDR3 is TGTGCCACCAGTGGGGGACAGGAGCACACAGATACGCAGTATTTT.

The genes are TRBV6-2 or TRBV6-3 and TRBJ2-3, with D hard to call. Between the trimmed V and J ends, which lost 8 bases and 2 bases, there was a span of 14 bases. CDR3 size: 14 residues. CDR1 and CDR2 from the germline V gene are MNHEY and SVGEGT. The CDR3: CASGDVAPTDTQYF. Written as DNA, the CDR3 is TGTGCCAGCGGAGATGTTGCCCCCACAGATACGCAGTATTTT.

There are a few counts of this clonotype. The gene calls are TRBV12-3 or TRBV12-4 and TRBJ1-5, with TRBD1 matching 7 bases. CDR3 size: 14 residues. Trimming cost V 3 bases and J 6 bases; bases outside gene matches: 5. DNA for the CDR3: TGTGCCAGCAGTTTCCGAGGGGGCGGTCAGCCCCAGCATTTT. Amino acid sequence: CASSFRGGGQPQHF.

This clonotype was recorded many times. V gene TRBV7-2 combines with J gene TRBJ2-7; 7 bases are a match to TRBD1. This CDR3 is built from 13 residues. The trim removed 5 bases at V and 7 bases at J, leaving 8 bases unmatched. The V gene's germline CDR1 is SGHTA and CDR2 FQGNSA. CDR3 nucleotide sequence: TGTGCCAGCAGCCGATTGACAGGGTGGGAGCAGTACTTC. It codes for CASSRLTGWEQYF.

This clonotype has a count of ten or more. V is TRBV6-1 and J is TRBJ2-1; a possible D gene is TRBD2 (6 bases). Germline V CDR1 and CDR2: MNHNS, SASEGT. V gave up 6 bases and J gave up 10 bases, with 25 bases separating them. The CDR3 spans 16 residues. The CDR3 nucleotides are TGTGCCAGCAGGGATCTAGCGTTTCGGTTGGGCAACGAGCAGTTCTTC. It encodes CASRDLAFRLGNEQFF.

The chain combines TRBV2 with TRBJ2-5, with a possible D match to TRBD2 (6 bases). Gene TRBJ2-7 matches the end of the DNA better, so the J call may be wrong. Germline V gives CDR1 SNHLY, CDR2 FYNNEI. The CDR3 is made up of 13 amino acids. CDR3 sequence: CASMGLNSYEQYF. Written as DNA, the CDR3 is TGTGCCAGCATGGGACTCAACTCCTACGAGCAGTACTTC.

This clonotype was observed a few times. The V gene is TRBV20-1, the J gene TRBJ2-3, with no clear D. This CDR3 is 13 amino acids long. Deletions cut 3 bases from V and 4 bases from J, with 11 bases between. In germline, CDR1 is DFQATT, CDR2 SNEGSKA (reference sequence). Written as DNA, the CDR3 is TGCAGTGCTAGGCCCTATCCGGCAGATACGCAGTATTTT. This translates into CSARPYPADTQYF.

In this sample, this clonotype turned up a few times. The chain joins TRBV6-2 or TRBV6-3 to TRBJ2-7, with 12 positions matching TRBD2. The CDR3 sequence is 13 residues long. Germline V gene data show CDR1 as MNHEY and CDR2 as SVGEGT. Trimming at V came to 7 bases and at J to 9 bases, leaving 7 bases not matched to a gene. CDR3 nucleotides: TGTGCCAGCACAGGACTAGCGGGAAGAGGGCAGTACTTC. Protein: CASTGLAGRGQYF.

The CDR3 sequence is CASKLALNTGELFF. CDR3 nucleotides: TGTGCCAGCAAACTAGCGTTGAACACCGGGGAGCTGTTTTTT. This chain joins TRBV2 and TRBJ2-2, with 7 bases that match TRBD2. Trimming took 7 bases from V and 1 from J; bases not matched to a gene: 3. The CDR3 spans 14 residues. Germline V CDR1 and CDR2: SNHLY, FYNNEI.

This clonotype was detected once. The rearrangement joins TRBV29-1 to TRBJ2-1; 10 bases line up with TRBD1. CDR3 length: 14 residues. V shed 7 bases and J 9 bases; nucleotides not matched to a gene: 12. Germline loops: CDR1 SQVTM, CDR2 ANQGSEA. The CDR3, as DNA: TGCAGCGCTGGACAGGGGGAAGGGTTTGGTGAGCAGTTCTTC. It encodes CSAGQGEGFGEQFF.

This chain uses TRBV2 with TRBJ1-5; D perhaps matches TRBD1 (6 bases). In germline, CDR1 is SNHLY, CDR2 FYNNEI. Trimming shortened V by 6 bases and J by 8 bases, and 14 bases separated the two germline ends. The CDR3 is 13 residues long. The CDR3 loop reads CASRTGTSEPQHF. The CDR3 DNA reads TGTGCCAGCAGGACCGGGACATCAGAGCCCCAGCATTTT.

CDR3 bases: TGCAGTGCTATTACCCGGGACAGGAGCTACGAGCAGTACTTC. Translation: CSAITRDRSYEQYF. This chain joins TRBV20-1 and TRBJ2-7; 8 bases agree with TRBD1. Germline-derived CDR1 and CDR2 are DFQATT and SNEGSKA (reference sequence). V shed 4 bases, J shed 3 bases, and the junction held 8 bases outside the gene matches. This CDR3 spans 14 amino acids.

This clonotype was counted at least ten times. The chain combines TRBV28 with TRBJ2-7; weak D call: TRBD2 (5 bases). Trimming shortened V by 6 bases and J by 2 bases, and 14 bases separated the two germline ends. The CDR3 spans 14 residues. Looked up from germline, CDR1 is MDHEN and CDR2 is SYDVKM. CDR3 coding DNA: TGTGCCAGCAGATCGGACTCGCTCCCCTACGAGCAGTACTTC. This sequence encodes CASRSDSLPYEQYF.

This clonotype has a single count. The gene calls are TRBV2 and TRBJ1-2; D gene unclear. In germline, CDR1 is SNHLY, CDR2 FYNNEI. The V end lost 2 bases, the J end lost 8 bases, and 12 bases lay between the germline ends. The CDR3 is 13 residues long. CDR3 DNA: TGTGCCAGCAGTGAATTAAGACGCGGGGGCTACACCTTC. It specifies CASSELRRGGYTF.

This clonotype came up a few times. The chain carries TRBV5-1 and TRBJ1-5; D unresolved. Per germline, CDR1 SGHRS and CDR2 YFSETQ. V was pared by 0 bases and J by 5 bases, with 6 bases between. This CDR3 contains 13 residues. The CDR3 reads CASSLDSYQPQHF. CDR3 nucleotide sequence: TGCGCCAGCAGCTTGGATAGTTATCAGCCCCAGCATTTT.

This chain uses TRBV27 with TRBJ2-7; TRBD2 agrees at 11 bases. V shed 4 bases, J shed 1 base, and the junction held 6 bases outside the gene matches. This CDR3 has 16 amino acids. In germline, CDR1 is MNHEY, CDR2 SMNVEV (reference sequence). The CDR3 sequence: CASSSLAGVTSYEQYF. CDR3 nucleotide sequence: TGTGCCAGCAGTTCACTAGCGGGGGTAACTTCCTACGAGCAGTACTTC.